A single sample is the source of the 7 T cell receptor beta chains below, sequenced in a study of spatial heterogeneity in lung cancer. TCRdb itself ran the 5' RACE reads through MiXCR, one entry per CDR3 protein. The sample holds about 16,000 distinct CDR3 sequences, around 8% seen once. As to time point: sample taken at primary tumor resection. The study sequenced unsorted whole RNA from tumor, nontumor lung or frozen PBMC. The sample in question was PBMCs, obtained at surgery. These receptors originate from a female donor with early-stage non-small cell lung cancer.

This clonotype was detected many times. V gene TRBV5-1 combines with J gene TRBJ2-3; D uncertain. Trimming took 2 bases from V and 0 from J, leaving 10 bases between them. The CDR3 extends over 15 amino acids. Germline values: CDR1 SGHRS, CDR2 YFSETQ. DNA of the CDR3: TGCGCCAGCAGCTTAAAGCAGGCTAGCACAGATACGCAGTATTTT. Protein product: CASSLKQASTDTQYF.

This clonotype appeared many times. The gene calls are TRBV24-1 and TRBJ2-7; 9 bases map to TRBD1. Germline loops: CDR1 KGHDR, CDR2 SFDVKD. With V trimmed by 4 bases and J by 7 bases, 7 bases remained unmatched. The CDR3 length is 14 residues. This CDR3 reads CATSEDRGPREQYF. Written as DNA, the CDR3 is TGTGCCACCAGTGAGGACAGGGGTCCCCGTGAGCAGTACTTC.

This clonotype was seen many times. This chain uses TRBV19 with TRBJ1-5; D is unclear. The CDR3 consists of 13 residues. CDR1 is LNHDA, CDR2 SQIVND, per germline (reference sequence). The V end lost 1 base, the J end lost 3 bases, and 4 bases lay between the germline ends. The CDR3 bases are TGTGCCAGTAGTATAGCCCCCAATCAGCCCCAGCATTTT. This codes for CASSIAPNQPQHF.

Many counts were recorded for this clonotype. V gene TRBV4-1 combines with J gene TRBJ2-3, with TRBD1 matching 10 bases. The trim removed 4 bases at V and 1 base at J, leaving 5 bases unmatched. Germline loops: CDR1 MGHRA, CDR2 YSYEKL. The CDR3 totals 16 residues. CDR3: CASSRVGTGGTDTQYF. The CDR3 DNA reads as TGCGCCAGCAGCCGAGTGGGGACAGGGGGCACAGATACGCAGTATTTT.

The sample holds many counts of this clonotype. CDR3 in DNA: TGTGCCAGCAGCCAAGATCGTGCCGGGAGGGCGGCAGATACGCAGTATTTT. Its protein is CASSQDRAGRAADTQYF. The chain uses TRBV14 and TRBJ2-3; 8 bases are a match to TRBD2. This CDR3 comprises 17 residues. V was clipped by 0 bases and J by 4 bases; unmatched bases: 9. Germline V lookup: CDR1 SGHDN, CDR2 FVKESK.

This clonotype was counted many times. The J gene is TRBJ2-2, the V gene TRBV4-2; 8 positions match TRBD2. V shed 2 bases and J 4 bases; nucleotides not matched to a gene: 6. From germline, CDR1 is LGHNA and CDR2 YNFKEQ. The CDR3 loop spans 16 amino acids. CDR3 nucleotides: TGTGCCAGCAGCCAATCAGCGGGGGTTACCACCGGGGAGCTGTTTTTT. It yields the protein CASSQSAGVTTGELFF.

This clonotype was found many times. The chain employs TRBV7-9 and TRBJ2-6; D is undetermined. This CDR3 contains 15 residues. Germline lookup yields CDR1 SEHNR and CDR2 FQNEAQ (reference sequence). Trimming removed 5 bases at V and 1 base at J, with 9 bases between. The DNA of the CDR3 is TGTGCCAGCAGCCGGACGGAATCTGGGGCCAACGTCCTGACTTTC. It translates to CASSRTESGANVLTF.